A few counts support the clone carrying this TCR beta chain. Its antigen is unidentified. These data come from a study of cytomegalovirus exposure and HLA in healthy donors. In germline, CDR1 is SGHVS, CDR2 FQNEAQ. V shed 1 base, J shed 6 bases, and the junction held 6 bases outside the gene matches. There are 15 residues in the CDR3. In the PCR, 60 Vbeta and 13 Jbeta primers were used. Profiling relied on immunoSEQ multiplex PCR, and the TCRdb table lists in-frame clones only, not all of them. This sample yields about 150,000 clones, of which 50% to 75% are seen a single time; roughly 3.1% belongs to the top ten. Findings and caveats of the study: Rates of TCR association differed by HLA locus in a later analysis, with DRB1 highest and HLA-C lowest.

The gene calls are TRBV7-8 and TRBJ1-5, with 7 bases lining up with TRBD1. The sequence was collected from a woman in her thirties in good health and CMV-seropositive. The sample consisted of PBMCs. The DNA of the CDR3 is TGTGCCAGCAGCTTAGTGGGGACAGCCGGTCAGCCCCAGCATTTT. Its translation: CASSLVGTAGQPQHF.